This entry describes one T cell receptor beta chain. The sample holds one count of this clone. This clone's antigen is unknown. Base quality data are lacking; no much larger clone is found one base away. Relative to germline, V is missing 6 bases and J is missing 5 bases, with 6 bases of the junction outside any gene match. From the cysteine through the phenylalanine, the CDR3 covers 14 amino acids. Only the CDR3 region is kept as DNA, spanning 42 bases read in frame from base 1. Sequences MNHNY (CDR1) and SVGAGI (CDR2) are obtained from the germline V gene (reference sequence). The sample comes from a study of PD-1 blockade in classical Hodgkin lymphoma (dated by TCRdb to the early 2020s). Context from the whole study: Nivolumab dosing was 3 mg/kg intravenously every 2 weeks, continuing until either disease progression or unacceptable toxicity. The study used CyTOF and TCR beta sequencing to define a peripheral blood immune signature of response to PD-1 blockade in classical Hodgkin lymphoma.

Per the publication, the time point label means: cycle 4 day 1 (C4D1), after six to seven weeks of nivolumab. Relapse after autologous stem cell transplantation had occurred in all trial patients, and cohorts A, B and C were distinguished by prior brentuximab vedotin exposure. A total of around 60 patients with relapsed/refractory classical Hodgkin lymphoma made up the trial cohort, and each patient's best overall response was complete response, partial response or progressive disease. Trial patients were treated with single-agent nivolumab in the multi-cohort phase II CheckMate 205 trial. An independent review committee assessed best overall response by applying the 2007 International Working Group response criteria. PBMCs from the trial were collected at three points: immediately before nivolumab initiation (C1D1), and during therapy at cycle 2 day 1 and cycle 4 day 1. Peripheral blood was collected in 8 mL Vacutainer Cell Preparation Tubes, from which PBMCs were isolated by centrifugation and then cryopreserved.

Genomic DNA was isolated using the Qiagen DNeasy kit from unsorted PBMCs as well as from negatively selected CD4+ and CD8+ fractions. TCR beta CDR3 regions were amplified by immunoSEQ multiplex PCR using primers annealing to V and J segments. Amplification bias was minimized using a synthetic immune receptor repertoire, and residual bias was removed computationally after sequencing. The published analysis was carried out like this. Custom Python scripts were used to quantify repertoire diversity as the Shannon entropy index. The unsorted, CD4+ and CD8+ repertoires were each analyzed separately, with the exception of combined analyses, where CD4+ and CD8+ sequences were merged in silico. Clonal expansion was defined as a frequency increase of at least 2-fold after treatment compared with C1D1, and clones undetected at baseline were assigned a pseudocount of 0.5. Clones with 0 or 1 copy at C1D1 were classified as singleton clones, and clones with 2 or more copies were classified as non-singleton clones. Clones expanded in unsorted samples were labelled as CD4+, CD8+ or unknown by matching protein sequences in sorted samples from the same patient. Wilcoxon tests on paired samples were used to test changes in diversity from C1D1 to C4D1. Drawn from immuneACCESS, this table holds only the in-frame rearrangements with V and J called that TCRdb kept. Clones are partly lost; checked studies trace under half to an unresolved V gene and leave the rest unexplained. V and J calls and clone size are as listed in that table; D and trimming were resolved from the DNA. The sample table holds about 25,000 clones, of which under 75% were seen once. Around 27% of the sample rests with the top ten.

What the study reported, not specific to this receptor: Only a single clinical trial cohort was studied, and what caused the repertoire differences, possibly disease activity or prior therapy, remained undefined. Lower diversity was observed in patients in whom nivolumab was started less than 1 year after ASCT, and these patients were excluded from later analyses so that confounding by immune reconstitution would be avoided. Baseline diversity similar to that of newly diagnosed patients was observed in trial patients achieving complete response, whereas significantly lower diversity was observed in partial responders and progressors. A significant rise by C4D1 was seen in CD4+ but not CD8+ TCR diversity (p=0.0027 vs p=0.16), with the rise being most apparent in complete responders (p=0.02). Baseline TCR diversity was reported to be lower in newly diagnosed patients than in healthy donors and to be lower still in relapsed/refractory patients.

The sample was peripheral blood mononuclear cells (PBMCs), taken before the fourth cycle of nivolumab. This receptor was taken from a human donor with classical Hodgkin lymphoma. The rearrangement combines TRBV6-6 with TRBJ1-1; TRBD1 aligns with 10 central bases. The bases read TGTGCCAGCAGGGGACAGGGGATAGGTACTGAAGCTTTCTTT. Its protein reads: CASRGQGIGTEAFF.